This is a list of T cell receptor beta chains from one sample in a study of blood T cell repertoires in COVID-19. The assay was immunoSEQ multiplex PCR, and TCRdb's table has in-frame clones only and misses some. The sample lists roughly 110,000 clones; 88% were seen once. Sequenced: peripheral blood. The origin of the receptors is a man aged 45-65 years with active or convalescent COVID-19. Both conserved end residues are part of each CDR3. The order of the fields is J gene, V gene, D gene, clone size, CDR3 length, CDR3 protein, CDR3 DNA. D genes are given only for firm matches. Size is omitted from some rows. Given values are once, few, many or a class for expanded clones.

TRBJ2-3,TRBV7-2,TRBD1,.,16,CASSLAGTGGADTQYF,TGTGCCAGCAGCTTAGCTGGGACAGGGGGCGCAGATACGCAGTATTTT
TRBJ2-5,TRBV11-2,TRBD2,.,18,CASSRGTLSGSRRETQYF,TGTGCCAGCAGCCGCGGGACCTTAAGCGGGAGTAGGAGAGAGACCCAGTACTTC
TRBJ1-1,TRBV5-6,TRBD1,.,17,CASSLGDSRVFNTEAFF,TGTGCCAGCAGCTTGGGGGACAGCAGGGTTTTTAACACTGAAGCTTTCTTT
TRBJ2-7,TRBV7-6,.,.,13,CASSRNQGYEQYF,TGTGCCAGCAGCCGCAACCAGGGCTACGAGCAGTACTTC
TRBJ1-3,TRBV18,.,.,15,CASSPAGRLGNTIYF,TGTGCCAGCTCACCGGCTGGGAGGCTTGGAAACACCATATATTTT
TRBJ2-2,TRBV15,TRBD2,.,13,CATSTSGPGELFF,TGTGCCACCAGTACTAGCGGGCCCGGGGAGCTGTTTTTT
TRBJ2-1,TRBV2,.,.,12,CASSDRANEQFF,TGTGCCAGCAGTGACAGGGCCAATGAGCAGTTCTTC
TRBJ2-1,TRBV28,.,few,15,CASSPHRYYDNEQFF,TGTGCCAGCAGCCCTCACAGGTATTACGACAATGAGCAGTTCTTC
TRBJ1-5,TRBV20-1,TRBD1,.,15,CSASPRGRDNQPQHF,TGCAGTGCTAGTCCAAGGGGGCGCGACAATCAGCCCCAGCATTTT
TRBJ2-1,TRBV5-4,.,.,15,CASSFRYRESHEQFF,TGTGCCAGCAGCTTTAGATACAGGGAAAGCCATGAGCAGTTCTTC